Following are 8 T cell receptor beta chains from one sample sequenced in a study of sequential checkpoint blockade in melanoma. Assay used: immunoSEQ multiplex PCR; TCRdb lists only in-frame clones, some missing. The data show 12,000 or so clones, about four fifths seen once. Regarding treatment: randomized to nivolumab then ipilimumab (arm A) or the reverse (arm B). The sample consisted of CD8+ T cells sorted from blood (inferred from file names), taken from a patient given nivolumab and ipilimumab in sequence. These TCRs come from a human donor with melanoma.

This clone is a singleton in its sample. The rearrangement links TRBV10-2 to TRBJ2-7, with 11 bases aligning to TRBD1. With V trimmed by 3 bases and J by 5 bases, 6 bases remained unmatched. This CDR3 contains 15 residues. Looked up from germline, CDR1 is WSHSY and CDR2 is SAAADI. The CDR3 DNA reads TGCGCCAGCAGTGATGGACAGGGGGCGAATCACGAGCAGTACTTC. It translates to CASSDGQGANHEQYF.

CDR3 coding DNA: TGTGCCAGCAGTGAATTGGGGGCTAATCAGCCCCAGCATTTT. It encodes CASSELGANQPQHF. The rearrangement links TRBV25-1 to TRBJ1-5; the D gene is possibly TRBD1 (6 bases). CDR3 length: 14 residues. Germline lookup yields CDR1 MGHDK and CDR2 SYGVNS. Trimming removed 1 base at V and 4 bases at J, with 8 bases between.

The chain recombines TRBV7-3 with TRBJ2-1; D unclear. The germline V and J ends were trimmed by 1 base and 0 bases, with 10 bases remaining between them. CDR1 and CDR2 (germline): SGHTA, FQGTGA. The CDR3 is made up of 16 amino acids. The CDR3 DNA sequence: TGTGCCAGCAGCTTAATCGAGCGAAGCTCCTACAATGAGCAGTTCTTC. This gives the protein CASSLIERSSYNEQFF.

This clone was detected a few times. One end of the junction is discordant with germline, which a read error may explain. This chain uses TRBV11-2 with TRBJ2-3; 8 bases map to TRBD1. The germline gives CDR1 SGHAT, CDR2 FQNNGV. The CDR3 is 17 residues long. CDR3 in amino acids: CASSQDFAGGITDTQYF. DNA for the CDR3: TGCGCCAGCAGCCAAGATTTTGCAGGGGGCATAACAGATACGCAGTATTTT.

V gene TRBV9 combines with J gene TRBJ1-2; the D is unclear. The CDR3 sequence is 14 residues long. The germline V and J ends were trimmed by 0 bases and 4 bases, with 10 bases remaining between them. Germline loops: CDR1 SGDLS, CDR2 YYNGEE. In nucleotides, the CDR3 is TGTGCCAGCAGCGTAGTAGAGGGAGGCTATGGCTACACCTTC. Translating gives CASSVVEGGYGYTF.

V usage is TRBV6-5 and J usage is TRBJ1-1; maybe TRBD1 (6 bases). The CDR3 is 14 residues long. The germline V gene has CDR1 MNHEY and CDR2 SVGAGI. The V end lost 0 bases, the J end lost 4 bases, and 9 bases lay between the germline ends. CDR3 in DNA: TGTGCCAGCAGTTACTCGGCCAGGGGCACTGAAGCTTTCTTT. This encodes CASSYSARGTEAFF.

The chain couples TRBV7-2 to TRBJ2-2; 7 bases line up with TRBD1. Germline V gene data show CDR1 as SGHTA and CDR2 as FQGNSA. The CDR3 runs to 15 residues. The trim removed 4 bases at V and 1 base at J, leaving 3 bases unmatched. DNA for the CDR3: TGTGCCAGCAGCTCATGGACAGGGAACACCGGGGAGCTGTTTTTT. Translated: CASSSWTGNTGELFF.

This sequence joins TRBV4-3 and TRBJ2-5; 12 bases map to TRBD2. The CDR3 has 17 amino acids. V shed 0 bases and J 7 bases; nucleotides not matched to a gene: 9. Germline V lookup: CDR1 LGHNA, CDR2 YSLEER. The CDR3 sequence: CASSQEGSSGGAGTQYF. The CDR3 DNA follows: TGCGCCAGCAGCCAAGAAGGGTCTAGCGGGGGGGCTGGGACCCAGTACTTC.